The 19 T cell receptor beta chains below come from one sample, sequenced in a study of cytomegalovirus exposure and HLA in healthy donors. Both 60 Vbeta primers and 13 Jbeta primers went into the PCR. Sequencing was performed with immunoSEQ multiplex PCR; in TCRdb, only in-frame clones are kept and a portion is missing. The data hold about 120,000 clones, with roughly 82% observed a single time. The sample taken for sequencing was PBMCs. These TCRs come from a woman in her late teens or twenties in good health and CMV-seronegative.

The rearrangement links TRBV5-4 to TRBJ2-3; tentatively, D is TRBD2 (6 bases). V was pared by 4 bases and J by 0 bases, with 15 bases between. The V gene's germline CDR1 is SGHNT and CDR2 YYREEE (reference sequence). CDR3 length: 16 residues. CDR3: CASSPPGLKSTDTQYF. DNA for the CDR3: TGTGCCAGCAGCCCGCCGGGACTCAAAAGCACAGATACGCAGTATTTT.

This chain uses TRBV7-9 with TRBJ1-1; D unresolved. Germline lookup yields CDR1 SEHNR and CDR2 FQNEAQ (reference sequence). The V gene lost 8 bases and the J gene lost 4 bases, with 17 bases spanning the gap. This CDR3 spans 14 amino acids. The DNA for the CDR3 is TGTGCCAGCTCGGGGAGGGCAGCGGGCACTGAAGCTTTCTTT. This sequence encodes CASSGRAAGTEAFF. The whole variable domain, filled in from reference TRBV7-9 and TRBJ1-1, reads DTGVSQNPRHKITKRGQNVTFRCDPISEHNRLYWYRQTLGQGPEFLTYFQNEAQLEKSRLLSDRFSAERPKGSFSTLEIQRTEQGDSAMYLCASSGRAAGTEAFFGQGTRLTVV.

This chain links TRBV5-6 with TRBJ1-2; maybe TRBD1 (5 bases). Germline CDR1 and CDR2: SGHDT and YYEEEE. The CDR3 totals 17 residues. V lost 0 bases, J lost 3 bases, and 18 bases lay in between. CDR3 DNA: TGTGCCAGCAGCTTGGTAGGCGGCACAGGAGAGGACTATGGCTACACCTTC. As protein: CASSLVGGTGEDYGYTF.

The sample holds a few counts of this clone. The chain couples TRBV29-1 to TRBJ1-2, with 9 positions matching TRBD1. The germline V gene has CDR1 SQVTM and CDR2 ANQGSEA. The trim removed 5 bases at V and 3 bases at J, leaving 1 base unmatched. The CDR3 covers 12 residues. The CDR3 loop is CSVRDRDYGYTF. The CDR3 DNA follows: TGCAGCGTTCGGGACAGGGACTATGGCTACACCTTC.

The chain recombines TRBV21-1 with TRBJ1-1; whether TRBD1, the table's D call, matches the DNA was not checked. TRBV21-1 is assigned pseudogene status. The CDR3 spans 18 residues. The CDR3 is CASSKATGTGVLEAEAFF. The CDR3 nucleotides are TGTGCCAGCAGCAAGGCAACCGGGACAGGGGTCCTCGAGGCTGAAGCTTTCTTT.

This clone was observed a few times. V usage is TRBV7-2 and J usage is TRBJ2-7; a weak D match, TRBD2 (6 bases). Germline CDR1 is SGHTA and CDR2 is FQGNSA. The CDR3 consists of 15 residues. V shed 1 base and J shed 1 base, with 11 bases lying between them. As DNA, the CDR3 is TGTGCCAGCAGCTTAGGGAGACTAGAGTCCTACGAGCAGTACTTC. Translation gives CASSLGRLESYEQYF.

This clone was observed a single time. CDR3 coding DNA: TGTGCCAGCAGCAAGTCATCGTCTCTATATGGCTACACCTTC. Its translation: CASSKSSSLYGYTF. This chain joins TRBV7-2 and TRBJ1-2; D is ambiguous. Trimming stripped 5 bases from V and 5 bases from J, with 15 bases between. Germline values: CDR1 SGHTA, CDR2 FQGNSA. The length of the CDR3 is 14 residues.

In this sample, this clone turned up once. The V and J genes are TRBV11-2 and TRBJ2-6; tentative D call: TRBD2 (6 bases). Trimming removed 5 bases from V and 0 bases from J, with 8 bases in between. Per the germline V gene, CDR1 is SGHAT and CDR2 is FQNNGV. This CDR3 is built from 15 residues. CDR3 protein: CASSRRGSGANVLTF. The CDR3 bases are TGTGCCAGCAGCAGGAGGGGCTCTGGGGCCAACGTCCTGACTTTC. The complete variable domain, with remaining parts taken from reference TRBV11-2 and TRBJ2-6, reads EAGVAQSPRYKIIEKRQSVAFWCNPISGHATLYWYQQILGQGPKLLIQFQNNGVVDDSQLPKDRFSAERLKGVDSTLKIQPAKLEDSAVYLCASSRRGSGANVLTFGAGSRLTVL.

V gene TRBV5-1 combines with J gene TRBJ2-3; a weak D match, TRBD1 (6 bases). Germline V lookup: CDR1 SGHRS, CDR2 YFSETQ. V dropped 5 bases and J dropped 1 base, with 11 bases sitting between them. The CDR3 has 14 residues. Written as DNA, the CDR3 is TGCGCCAGCAGACCTCCAGGGGGCACAGATACGCAGTATTTT. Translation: CASRPPGGTDTQYF.

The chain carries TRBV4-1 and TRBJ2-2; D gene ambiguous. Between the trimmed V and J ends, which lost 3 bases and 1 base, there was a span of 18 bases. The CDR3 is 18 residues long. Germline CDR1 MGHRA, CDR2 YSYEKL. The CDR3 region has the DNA TGCGCCAGCAGCCAGGCCCCAGGAAGCCCTCTGAACACCGGGGAGCTGTTTTTT. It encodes CASSQAPGSPLNTGELFF.

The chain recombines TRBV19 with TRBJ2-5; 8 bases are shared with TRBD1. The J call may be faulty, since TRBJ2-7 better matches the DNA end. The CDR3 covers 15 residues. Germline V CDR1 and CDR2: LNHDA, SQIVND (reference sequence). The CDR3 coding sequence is TGTGCCAGTAGTCGACGACAGGGGCGACCCTACGAGCAGTACTTC. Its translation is CASSRRQGRPYEQYF.

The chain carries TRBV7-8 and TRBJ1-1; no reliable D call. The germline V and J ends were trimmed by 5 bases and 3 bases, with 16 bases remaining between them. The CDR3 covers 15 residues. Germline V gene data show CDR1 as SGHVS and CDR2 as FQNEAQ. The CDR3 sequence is CASSLPSPGDTEAFF. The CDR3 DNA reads TGTGCCAGCAGCCTACCATCACCCGGGGACACTGAAGCTTTCTTT.

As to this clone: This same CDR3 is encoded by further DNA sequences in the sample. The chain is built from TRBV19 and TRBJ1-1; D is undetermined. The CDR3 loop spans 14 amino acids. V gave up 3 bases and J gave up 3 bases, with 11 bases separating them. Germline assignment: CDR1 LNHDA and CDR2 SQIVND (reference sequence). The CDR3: CASSIVGGDTEAFF. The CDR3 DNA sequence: TGTGCCAGTAGTATTGTGGGAGGTGACACTGAAGCTTTCTTT.

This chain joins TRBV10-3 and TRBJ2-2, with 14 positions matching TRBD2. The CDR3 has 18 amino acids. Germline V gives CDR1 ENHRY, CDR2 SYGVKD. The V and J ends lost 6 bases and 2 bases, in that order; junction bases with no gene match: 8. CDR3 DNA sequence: TGTGCCATCAGCGCCGGACTAGCGGGAGGATCAAACACCGGGGAGCTGTTTTTT. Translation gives CAISAGLAGGSNTGELFF.

The CDR3 spells CASSVVQGNLDEQYF. CDR3 coding DNA: TGTGCCAGCAGCGTGGTTCAGGGGAATCTTGACGAGCAGTACTTC. J is TRBJ2-7 and V is TRBV9; perhaps TRBD1 as D (6 bases). V was clipped by 2 bases and J by 5 bases, with 17 bases between them. There are 15 residues in the CDR3. The germline gives CDR1 SGDLS, CDR2 YYNGEE.

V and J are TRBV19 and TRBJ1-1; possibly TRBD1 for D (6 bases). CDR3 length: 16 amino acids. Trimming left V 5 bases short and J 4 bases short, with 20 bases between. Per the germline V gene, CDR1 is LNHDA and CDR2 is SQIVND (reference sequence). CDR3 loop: CASSPGGGQPGTEAFF. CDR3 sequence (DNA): TGTGCCAGTAGTCCCGGGGGGGGACAACCGGGCACTGAAGCTTTCTTT. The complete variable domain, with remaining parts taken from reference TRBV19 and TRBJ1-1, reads DGGITQSPKYLFRKEGQNVTLSCEQNLNHDAMYWYRQDPGQGLRLIYYSQIVNDFQKGDIAEGYSVSREKKESFPLTVTSAQKNPTAFYLCASSPGGGQPGTEAFFGQGTRLTVV.

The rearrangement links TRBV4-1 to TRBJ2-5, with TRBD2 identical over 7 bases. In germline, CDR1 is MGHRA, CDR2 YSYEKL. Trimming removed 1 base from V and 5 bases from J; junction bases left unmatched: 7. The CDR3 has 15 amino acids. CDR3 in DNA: TGCGCCAGCAGCCAAGCACACCGGGGGGAGGAGACCCAGTACTTC. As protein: CASSQAHRGEETQYF.

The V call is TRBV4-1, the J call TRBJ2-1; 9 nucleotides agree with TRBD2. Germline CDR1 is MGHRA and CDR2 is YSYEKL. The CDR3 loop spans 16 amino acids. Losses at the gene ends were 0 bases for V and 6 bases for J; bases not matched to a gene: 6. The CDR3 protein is CASSQDRTSVSNEQFF. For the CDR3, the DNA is TGCGCCAGCAGCCAAGATAGGACTAGCGTGAGCAATGAGCAGTTCTTC.

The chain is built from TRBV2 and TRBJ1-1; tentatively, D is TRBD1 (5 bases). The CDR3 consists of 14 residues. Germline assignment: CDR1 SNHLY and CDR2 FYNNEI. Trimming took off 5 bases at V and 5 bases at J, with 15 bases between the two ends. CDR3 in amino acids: CASSWEGGDTEAFF. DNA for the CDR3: TGTGCCAGCAGTTGGGAGGGAGGGGATACTGAAGCTTTCTTT.